This is a list of T cell receptor beta chains from one sample in a study of cytomegalovirus exposure and HLA in healthy donors. Profiling relied on immunoSEQ multiplex PCR, and the TCRdb table lists in-frame clones only, not all of them. The top ten hold around 4.3% of the sample, which has 65,000 to 90,000 clones, 70% to 75% seen once. Input material: PBMCs. The source is a man in his fifties or sixties in good health and CMV-seronegative. Both conserved end residues are part of each CDR3. Fields, in order: J gene, clone size, D gene, V gene, CDR3 protein, CDR3 DNA. The D gene is left open where the match is weak. Only some rows state a clone size, as once, few, many or a class for expanded clones.

j_call: TRBJ1-5
clone_size: -
d_call: -
v_call: TRBV19
cdr3_aa: CASMTASLSNQPQHF
cdr3_nt: TGTGCCAGTATGACAGCCAGTCTTAGCAATCAGCCCCAGCATTTT

j_call: TRBJ2-7
clone_size: -
d_call: TRBD1
v_call: TRBV4-1
cdr3_aa: CASSQGTGAVYEQYF
cdr3_nt: TGCGCCAGCAGCCAGGGGACAGGGGCCGTATACGAGCAGTACTTC

j_call: TRBJ1-5
clone_size: -
d_call: -
v_call: TRBV23-1
cdr3_aa: CAGGIQGALRQPQHF
cdr3_nt: TGCGCCGGTGGGATCCAGGGCGCCCTGAGGCAGCCCCAGCATTTT

j_call: TRBJ2-6
clone_size: -
d_call: TRBD1
v_call: TRBV9
cdr3_aa: CASSVNRGGSGANVLTF
cdr3_nt: TGTGCCAGCAGCGTAAACAGGGGCGGCTCTGGGGCCAACGTCCTGACTTTC

j_call: TRBJ1-5
clone_size: -
d_call: TRBD1
v_call: TRBV5-1
cdr3_aa: CASSQPNQDRYQPQHF
cdr3_nt: TGCGCCAGCAGCCAGCCGAATCAGGACAGGTATCAGCCCCAGCATTTT

j_call: TRBJ2-7
clone_size: -
d_call: TRBD1
v_call: TRBV10-3
cdr3_aa: CARAVTGLYF
cdr3_nt: TGTGCCAGAGCGGTGACAGGGCTGTACTTC

j_call: TRBJ2-5
clone_size: -
d_call: -
v_call: TRBV14
cdr3_aa: CASSQDWGDQETQYF
cdr3_nt: TGTGCCAGCAGCCAAGATTGGGGGGACCAAGAGACCCAGTACTTC

j_call: TRBJ1-1
clone_size: -
d_call: -
v_call: TRBV6-5
cdr3_aa: CASSDSDLPAFF
cdr3_nt: TGTGCCAGCAGTGACAGCGACCTCCCAGCTTTCTTT

j_call: TRBJ2-3
clone_size: once
d_call: -
v_call: TRBV5-6
cdr3_aa: CASSFTREKLGTDTQYF
cdr3_nt: TGTGCCAGCAGCTTTACCCGGGAGAAATTGGGCACAGATACGCAGTATTTT

j_call: TRBJ2-3
clone_size: many
d_call: -
v_call: TRBV7-9
cdr3_aa: CASSLELETQYF
cdr3_nt: TGTGCCAGCAGCTTGGAATTGGAGACGCAGTATTTT

j_call: TRBJ2-5
clone_size: -
d_call: TRBD2
v_call: TRBV5-1
cdr3_aa: CASSLGLAEQETQYF
cdr3_nt: TGCGCCAGCAGCCTGGGACTAGCGGAGCAAGAGACCCAGTACTTC

j_call: TRBJ1-2
clone_size: -
d_call: -
v_call: TRBV6-6
cdr3_aa: CASHIGVRGGYTF
cdr3_nt: TGTGCCAGCCACATTGGGGTGCGGGGTGGCTACACCTTC

j_call: TRBJ1-5
clone_size: -
d_call: TRBD1
v_call: TRBV15
cdr3_aa: CATRLGTGIGYSNQPQHF
cdr3_nt: TGTGCCACCCGACTGGGGACAGGGATCGGGTATAGCAATCAGCCCCAGCATTTT

j_call: TRBJ2-7
clone_size: few
d_call: TRBD1
v_call: TRBV6-1
cdr3_aa: CASIDRGTVYEQYF
cdr3_nt: TGTGCCAGCATTGACAGGGGGACCGTTTACGAGCAGTACTTC

j_call: TRBJ2-4
clone_size: -
d_call: -
v_call: TRBV11-2
cdr3_aa: CASSLVSFRDKLFKNIQYF
cdr3_nt: TGTGCCAGCAGCTTAGTTTCTTTTCGGGACAAATTGTTCAAAAACATTCAGTACTTC

j_call: TRBJ2-2
clone_size: -
d_call: -
v_call: TRBV7-9
cdr3_aa: CASSLKPGELFF
cdr3_nt: TGTGCCAGCAGCTTAAAGCCCGGGGAGCTGTTTTTT

j_call: TRBJ2-1
clone_size: -
d_call: TRBD2
v_call: TRBV15
cdr3_aa: CATARLAGGQQFF
cdr3_nt: TGTGCCACCGCGAGACTAGCGGGGGGGCAACAGTTCTTC

j_call: TRBJ1-4
clone_size: once
d_call: TRBD1
v_call: TRBV18
cdr3_aa: CASSPDREREKLFF
cdr3_nt: TGTGCCAGCTCACCTGACAGGGAAAGAGAAAAACTGTTTTTT

j_call: TRBJ1-2
clone_size: -
d_call: TRBD1
v_call: TRBV11-2
cdr3_aa: CASSLGRQGLYGYTF
cdr3_nt: TGTGCCAGCAGCTTGGGCCGACAGGGGTTGTATGGCTACACCTTC

j_call: TRBJ2-3
clone_size: -
d_call: TRBD2
v_call: TRBV7-3
cdr3_aa: CASTTSGASTDTQYF
cdr3_nt: TGTGCCAGCACGACTAGCGGGGCTAGCACAGATACGCAGTATTTT

j_call: TRBJ2-7
clone_size: medium-sized
d_call: -
v_call: TRBV27
cdr3_aa: CASSFGQGFGEQYF
cdr3_nt: TGTGCCAGCAGTTTCGGGCAGGGCTTTGGGGAGCAGTACTTC

j_call: TRBJ2-3
clone_size: -
d_call: TRBD2
v_call: TRBV5-1
cdr3_aa: CASSPTSGSTDTQYF
cdr3_nt: TGCGCCAGCAGCCCGACTAGCGGAAGCACAGATACGCAGTATTTT